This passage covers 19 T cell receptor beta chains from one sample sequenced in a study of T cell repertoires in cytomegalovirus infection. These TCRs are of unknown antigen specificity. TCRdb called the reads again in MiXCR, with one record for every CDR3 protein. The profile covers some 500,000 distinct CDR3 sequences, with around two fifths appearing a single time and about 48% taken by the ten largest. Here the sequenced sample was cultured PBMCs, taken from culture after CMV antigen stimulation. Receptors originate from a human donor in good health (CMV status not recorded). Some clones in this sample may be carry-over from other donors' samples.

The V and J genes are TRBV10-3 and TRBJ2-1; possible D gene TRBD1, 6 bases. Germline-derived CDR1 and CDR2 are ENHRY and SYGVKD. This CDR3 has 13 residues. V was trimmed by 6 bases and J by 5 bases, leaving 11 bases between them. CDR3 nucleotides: TGTGCCATCAGACAGGGTACTAACAATGAGCAGTTCTTC. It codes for CAIRQGTNNEQFF.

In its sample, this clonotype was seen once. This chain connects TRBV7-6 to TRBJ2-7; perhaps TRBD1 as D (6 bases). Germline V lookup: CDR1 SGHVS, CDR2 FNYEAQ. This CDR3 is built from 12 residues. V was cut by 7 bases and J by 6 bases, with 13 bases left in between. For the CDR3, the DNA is TGTGCCAGCAAGGACAGCCAAGGCGAGCAGTACTTC. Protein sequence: CASKDSQGEQYF. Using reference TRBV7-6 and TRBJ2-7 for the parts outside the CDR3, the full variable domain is GAGVSQSPRYKVTKRGQDVALRCDPISGHVSLYWYRQALGQGPEFLTYFNYEAQQDKSGLPNDRFSAERPEGSISTLTIQRTEQRDSAMYRCASKDSQGEQYFGPGTRLTVT.

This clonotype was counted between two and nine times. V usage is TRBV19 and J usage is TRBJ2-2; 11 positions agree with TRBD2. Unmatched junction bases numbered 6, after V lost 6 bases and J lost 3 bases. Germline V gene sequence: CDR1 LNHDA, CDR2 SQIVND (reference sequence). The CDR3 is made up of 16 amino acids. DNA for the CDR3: TGTGCCAGTAGGAATCTAGCGGGAGGCCACACCGGGGAGCTGTTTTTT. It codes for CASRNLAGGHTGELFF.

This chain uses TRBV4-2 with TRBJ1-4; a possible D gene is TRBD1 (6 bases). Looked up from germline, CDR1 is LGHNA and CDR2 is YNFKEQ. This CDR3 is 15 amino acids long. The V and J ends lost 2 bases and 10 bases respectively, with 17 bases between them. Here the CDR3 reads CASSQWTVPGGKLFF. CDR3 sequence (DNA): TGTGCCAGCAGCCAATGGACAGTTCCAGGTGGAAAACTGTTTTTT.

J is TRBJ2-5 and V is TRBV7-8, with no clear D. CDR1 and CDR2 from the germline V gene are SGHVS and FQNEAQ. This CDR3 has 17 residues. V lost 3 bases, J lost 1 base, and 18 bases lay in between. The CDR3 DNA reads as TGTGCCAGCAGCTTCCCAACCCCCGACGGTGGCCAAGAGACCCAGTACTTC. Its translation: CASSFPTPDGGQETQYF.

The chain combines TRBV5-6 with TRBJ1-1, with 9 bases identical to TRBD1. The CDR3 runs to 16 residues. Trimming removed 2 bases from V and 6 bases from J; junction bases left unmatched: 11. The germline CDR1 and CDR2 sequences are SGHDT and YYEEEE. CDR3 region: CASSLETGGNVAEAFF. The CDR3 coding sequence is TGTGCCAGCAGCTTAGAAACAGGGGGCAACGTGGCTGAAGCTTTCTTT. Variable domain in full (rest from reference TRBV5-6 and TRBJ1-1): DAGVTQSPTHLIKTRGQQVTLRCSPKSGHDTVSWYQQALGQGPQFIFQYYEEEERQRGNFPDRFSGHQFPNYSSELNVNALLLGDSALYLCASSLETGGNVAEAFFGQGTRLTVV.

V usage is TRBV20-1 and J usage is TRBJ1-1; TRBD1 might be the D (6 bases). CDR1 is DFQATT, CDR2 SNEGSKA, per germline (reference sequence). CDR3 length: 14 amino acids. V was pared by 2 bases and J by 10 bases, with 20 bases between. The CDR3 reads CSARTGTLEGGAFF. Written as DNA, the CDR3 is TGCAGTGCTAGAACCGGGACACTTGAAGGAGGAGCTTTCTTT.

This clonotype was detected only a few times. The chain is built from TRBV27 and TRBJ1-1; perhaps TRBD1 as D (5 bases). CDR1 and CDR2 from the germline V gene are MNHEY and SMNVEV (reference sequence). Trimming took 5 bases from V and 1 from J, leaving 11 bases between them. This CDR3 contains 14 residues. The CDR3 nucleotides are TGTGCCAGCAGTGCCGTCGGGGGGAACACTGAAGCTTTCTTT. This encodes CASSAVGGNTEAFF.

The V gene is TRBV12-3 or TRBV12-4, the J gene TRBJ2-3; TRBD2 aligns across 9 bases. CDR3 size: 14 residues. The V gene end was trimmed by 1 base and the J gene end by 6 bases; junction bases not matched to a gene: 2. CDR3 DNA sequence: TGTGCCAGCAGTTTAGGGACTAGCGACGATACGCAGTATTTT. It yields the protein CASSLGTSDDTQYF.

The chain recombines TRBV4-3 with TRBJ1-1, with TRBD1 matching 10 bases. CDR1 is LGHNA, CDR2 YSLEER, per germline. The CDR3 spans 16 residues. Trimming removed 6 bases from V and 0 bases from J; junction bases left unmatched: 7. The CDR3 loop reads CASRTGTGVMNTEAFF. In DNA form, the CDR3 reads TGCGCCAGCAGGACCGGGACAGGGGTCATGAACACTGAAGCTTTCTTT.

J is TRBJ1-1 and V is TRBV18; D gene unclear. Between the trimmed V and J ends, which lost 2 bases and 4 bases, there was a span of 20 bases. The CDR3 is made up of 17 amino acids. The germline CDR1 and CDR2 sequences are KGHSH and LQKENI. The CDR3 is CASSPVRFAGKVTEAFF. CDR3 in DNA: TGTGCCAGCTCACCAGTTCGATTCGCCGGGAAGGTCACTGAAGCTTTCTTT.

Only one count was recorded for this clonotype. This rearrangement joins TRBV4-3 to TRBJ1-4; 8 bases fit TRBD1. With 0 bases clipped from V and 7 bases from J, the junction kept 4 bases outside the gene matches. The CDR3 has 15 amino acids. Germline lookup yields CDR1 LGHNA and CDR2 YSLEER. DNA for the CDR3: TGCGCCAGCAGCCAAGAACGGACAGGGCGTGAAAAACTGTTTTTT. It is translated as CASSQERTGREKLFF.

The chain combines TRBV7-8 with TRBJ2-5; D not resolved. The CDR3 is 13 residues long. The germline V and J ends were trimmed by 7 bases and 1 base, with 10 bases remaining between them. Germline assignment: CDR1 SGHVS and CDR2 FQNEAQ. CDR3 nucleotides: TGTGCCAGCACACCGGAAATCCAAGAGACCCAGTACTTC. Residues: CASTPEIQETQYF.

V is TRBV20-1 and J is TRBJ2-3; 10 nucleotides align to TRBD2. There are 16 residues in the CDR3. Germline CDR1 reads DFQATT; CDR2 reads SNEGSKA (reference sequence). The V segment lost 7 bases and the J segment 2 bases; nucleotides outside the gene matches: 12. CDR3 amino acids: CSGTVPTSGVTDTQYF. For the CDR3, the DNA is TGCAGTGGCACTGTCCCCACTAGCGGGGTCACAGATACGCAGTATTTT.

CDR3 loop: CATSPAGAGVNEQFF. Here the CDR3 DNA reads TGTGCCACCAGTCCGGCGGGAGCGGGGGTCAATGAGCAGTTCTTC. The chain recombines TRBV24-1 with TRBJ2-1; 8 nucleotides match TRBD2. The CDR3 sequence is 15 residues long. The V and J ends lost 6 bases and 6 bases, in that order; junction bases with no gene match: 9. Looked up from germline, CDR1 is KGHDR and CDR2 is SFDVKD.

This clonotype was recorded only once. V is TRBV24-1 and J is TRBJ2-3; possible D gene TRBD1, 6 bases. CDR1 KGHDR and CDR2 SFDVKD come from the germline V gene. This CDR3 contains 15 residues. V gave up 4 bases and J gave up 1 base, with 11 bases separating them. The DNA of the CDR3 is TGTGCCACCAGTGACGGGACATTGGGCACAGATACGCAGTATTTT. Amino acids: CATSDGTLGTDTQYF.

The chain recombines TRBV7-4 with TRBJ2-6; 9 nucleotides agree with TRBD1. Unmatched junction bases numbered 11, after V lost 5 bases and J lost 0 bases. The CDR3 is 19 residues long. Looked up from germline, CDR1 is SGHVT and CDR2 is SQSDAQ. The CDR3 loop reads CASSPTPGTGSSGANVLTF. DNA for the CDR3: TGTGCCAGCAGCCCCACCCCCGGGACAGGGAGCTCTGGGGCCAACGTCCTGACTTTC.

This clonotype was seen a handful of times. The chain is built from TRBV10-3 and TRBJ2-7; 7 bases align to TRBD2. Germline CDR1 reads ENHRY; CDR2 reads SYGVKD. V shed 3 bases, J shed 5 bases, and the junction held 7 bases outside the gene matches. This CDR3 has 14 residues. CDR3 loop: CAISDGGRRDEQYF. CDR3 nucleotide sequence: TGTGCCATCAGTGATGGCGGGAGACGAGACGAGCAGTACTTC.

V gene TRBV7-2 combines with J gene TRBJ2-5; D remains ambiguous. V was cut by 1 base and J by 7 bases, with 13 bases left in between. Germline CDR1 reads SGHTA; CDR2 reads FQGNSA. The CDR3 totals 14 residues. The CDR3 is CASSLGPAVGTQYF. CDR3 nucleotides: TGTGCCAGCAGCTTAGGCCCCGCGGTAGGGACCCAGTACTTC.